This T cell receptor beta chain was found in a study of T cells in tuberculosis. Regarding time point: new active TB diagnosis, blood taken before or within 7 days of starting treatment. Tuberculosis was confirmed by positive sputum smear and/or M. tuberculosis culture. Here immunoSEQ multiplex PCR was the method, and the copy in TCRdb shows in-frame clones only, minus some. Of 25,000 to 30,000 clones detected, about 91% appear once; the ten largest clones hold around 6.5%. The CDR3 spans 13 residues. CDR1 and CDR2 from the germline V gene are SGHNT and YENEEA. The ends were cut back, 2 bases at V and 0 bases at J, with 5 bases in the middle.

The V and J genes are TRBV11-3 and TRBJ2-7; no definite D call. This TCR was sampled from an adult with tuberculosis. Here the sequenced sample was PBMCs, taken at tuberculosis diagnosis. The CDR3 spells CASSLSDSYEQYF. DNA of the CDR3: TGTGCCAGCAGCTTATCAGACTCCTACGAGCAGTACTTC.